Following are 12 T cell receptor beta chains from one sample sequenced in a study of T-cell memory formation after mild COVID-19. TCRdb passed the 5' RACE reads through MiXCR, listing each CDR3 protein once. The table records approximately 100,000 distinct CDR3 sequences, 11% of them present only once. Input material: PBMCs or a T cell subset sorted from them (not recorded which). These receptors originate from a man younger than 35 who had mild COVID-19 (a few samples of this study predate the infection). Cell type and time point are not known.

This clonotype was counted ten times or more. The V and J genes are TRBV4-2 and TRBJ2-7; no clear D. The CDR3 consists of 14 residues. The germline CDR1 and CDR2 sequences are LGHNA and YNFKEQ. With 0 bases removed from V and 2 bases from J, the gap between germline ends came to 8 bases. The CDR3 region is CASSQDYVPYEQYF. The CDR3 nucleotides read TGTGCCAGCAGCCAAGACTATGTCCCCTACGAGCAGTACTTC.

This clonotype was seen more than once but under ten times. The rearrangement joins TRBV12-3 or TRBV12-4 to TRBJ1-1; the D gene is possibly TRBD1 (5 bases). The CDR3 spans 14 residues. The ends were cut back, 5 bases at V and 4 bases at J, with 14 bases in the middle. The CDR3 is CASSPSGAGTEAFF. Here the CDR3 DNA reads TGTGCCAGCAGTCCCTCTGGGGCCGGCACTGAAGCTTTCTTT.

In this sample, this clonotype turned up a few times. This sequence joins TRBV6-1 and TRBJ1-5, with TRBD1 as a possible D gene (6 bases). Trimming cost V 6 bases and J 0 bases, with 18 bases left between them. Per germline, CDR1 MNHNS and CDR2 SASEGT. The CDR3 is made up of 17 amino acids. In nucleotides, the CDR3 is TGTGCCAGCAGGCCCCAAGGGACACCGTATAGCAATCAGCCCCAGCATTTT. It encodes CASRPQGTPYSNQPQHF.

This clonotype was counted only a few times. This chain links TRBV19 with TRBJ2-1, with 10 bases aligning to TRBD2. J was trimmed by 4 bases and V by 6 bases; bases with no gene match: 6. The CDR3 is 15 residues long. Germline V lookup: CDR1 LNHDA, CDR2 SQIVND (reference sequence). The CDR3 here is CASSESGGVYNEQFF. The CDR3 DNA reads as TGTGCCAGTAGCGAGAGCGGGGGGGTGTACAATGAGCAGTTCTTC.

This chain uses TRBV9 with TRBJ2-7, with 8 nucleotides matching TRBD1. Germline V gene lookup returns CDR1 SGDLS and CDR2 YYNGEE. The V gene end was trimmed by 4 bases and the J gene end by 2 bases; junction bases not matched to a gene: 8. This CDR3 has 15 residues. CDR3 residues: CASSPTGAIAYEQYF. Written as DNA, the CDR3 is TGTGCCAGCAGCCCGACAGGGGCGATCGCCTACGAGCAGTACTTC.

This clonotype turned up a few times. The chain links TRBV12-3 or TRBV12-4 to TRBJ2-5, with 7 bases matching TRBD2. This CDR3 is built from 13 residues. J lost 5 bases, V lost 2 bases, and 2 bases had no gene match. CDR3 in amino acids: CASSLWGGETQYF. CDR3 nucleotide sequence: TGTGCCAGCAGTTTATGGGGAGGGGAGACCCAGTACTTC.

CDR3 residues: CASSMDPGTDSNQPQHF. CDR3 bases: TGTGCCAGTAGTATGGATCCAGGGACAGATAGCAATCAGCCCCAGCATTTT. The chain employs TRBV19 and TRBJ1-5; the match to TRBD1 covers 7 bases. This CDR3 is built from 17 residues. Germline V gene lookup returns CDR1 LNHDA and CDR2 SQIVND (reference sequence). The V and J ends lost 3 bases and 0 bases, in that order; junction bases with no gene match: 8. The whole variable domain, filled in from reference TRBV19 and TRBJ1-5, reads DGGITQSPKYLFRKEGQNVTLSCEQNLNHDAMYWYRQDPGQGLRLIYYSQIVNDFQKGDIAEGYSVSREKKESFPLTVTSAQKNPTAFYLCASSMDPGTDSNQPQHFGDGTRLSIL.

This rearrangement joins TRBV25-1 to TRBJ1-5; no reliable D call. The CDR3 has 14 amino acids. Trimming stripped 3 bases from V and 0 bases from J, with 6 bases between. Germline V gene lookup returns CDR1 MGHDK and CDR2 SYGVNS. The CDR3 coding sequence is TGTGCCAGCAGTGATCTTGGTAGCAATCAGCCCCAGCATTTT. It yields the protein CASSDLGSNQPQHF.

The chain carries TRBV4-2 and TRBJ2-7; 9 nucleotides agree with TRBD2. J lost 4 bases, V lost 1 base, and 2 bases had no gene match. Looked up from germline, CDR1 is LGHNA and CDR2 is YNFKEQ. The CDR3 runs to 14 residues. The CDR3 loop reads CASSQGGGAYEQYF. CDR3 DNA: TGTGCCAGCAGCCAAGGCGGGGGGGCTTACGAGCAGTACTTC.

This clonotype was counted many times. The chain recombines TRBV7-9 with TRBJ2-7; D is possibly TRBD1 (5 bases). CDR3 length equals 13 residues. V was clipped by 2 bases and J by 4 bases, with 9 bases between them. The germline V gene has CDR1 SEHNR and CDR2 FQNEAQ (reference sequence). The CDR3 DNA sequence: TGTGCCAGCAGCTTACTGACAGCTTACGAGCAGTACTTC. Its translation is CASSLLTAYEQYF.

The chain employs TRBV6-6 and TRBJ2-1; no clear D gene. V lost 2 bases and J lost 6, with 8 bases in between. From germline, CDR1 is MNHNY and CDR2 SVGAGI (reference sequence). This CDR3 has 13 amino acids. CDR3 nucleotide sequence: TGTGCCAGCAGTTACGGGCGCCTCAATGAGCAGTTCTTC. It codes for CASSYGRLNEQFF.

This clonotype was found a few times. V usage is TRBV5-1 and J usage is TRBJ1-4; tentative D call: TRBD1 (6 bases). This CDR3 comprises 14 residues. V lost 4 bases and J lost 4, with 11 bases in between. Germline assignment: CDR1 SGHRS and CDR2 YFSETQ. CDR3 amino acids: CASSEGHHNEKLFF. In DNA form, the CDR3 reads TGCGCCAGCAGCGAGGGACATCATAATGAAAAACTGTTTTTT.